These 23 T cell receptor beta chains share one sample of origin, sequenced in a study of blood T cell repertoires in COVID-19. Produced via immunoSEQ multiplex PCR; TCRdb's table is partial and in-frame only. This sample has about 160,000 clones, with 85% found just once. The source material was peripheral blood. The receptors derive from a human donor with acute or convalescent COVID-19. The donor label of this sample is uncertain.

The chain is built from TRBV7-2 and TRBJ2-4; tentatively, D is TRBD1 (6 bases). V shed 5 bases and J shed 3 bases, with 11 bases lying between them. This CDR3 contains 14 residues. Germline CDR1 reads SGHTA; CDR2 reads FQGNSA. In DNA form, the CDR3 reads TGTGCCAGCAGCCCCTCAGGGGACAAAAACATTCAGTACTTC. Translating gives CASSPSGDKNIQYF.

The chain employs TRBV27 and TRBJ2-3, with 12 positions matching TRBD1. Germline-derived CDR1 and CDR2 are MNHEY and SMNVEV (reference sequence). The CDR3 runs to 16 residues. V shed 5 bases, J shed 5 bases, and the junction held 8 bases outside the gene matches. The CDR3 region has the DNA TGTGCCAGCAGTGGAGGGGGACAGGGGGCGGGAGATACGCAGTATTTT. Translation: CASSGGGQGAGDTQYF.

V gene TRBV2 combines with J gene TRBJ1-5; no clear D. V lost 6 bases to trimming and J lost 3 bases, with 15 bases between them. The CDR3 loop spans 15 amino acids. Germline V gene lookup returns CDR1 SNHLY and CDR2 FYNNEI. CDR3 sequence: CASSFGRGINQPQHF. CDR3 DNA: TGTGCCAGCAGCTTTGGACGGGGTATCAATCAGCCCCAGCATTTT.

The chain is built from TRBV2 and TRBJ1-5; D unclear. This CDR3 has 17 amino acids. Deletions cut 7 bases from V and 2 bases from J, with 21 bases between. Germline CDR1 SNHLY, CDR2 FYNNEI. CDR3 sequence: CASIFLDEGSGNQPQHF. The DNA of the CDR3 is TGTGCCAGCATATTTTTGGACGAGGGATCCGGCAATCAGCCCCAGCATTTT. The entire variable domain, with the rest obtained from reference TRBV2 and TRBJ1-5, is as follows: EPEVTQTPSHQVTQMGQEVILRCVPISNHLYFYWYRQILGQKVEFLVSFYNNEISEKSEIFDDQFSVERPDGSNFTLKIRSTKLEDSAMYFCASIFLDEGSGNQPQHFGDGTRLSIL.

The chain combines TRBV6-5 with TRBJ2-7; a possible D gene is TRBD2 (7 bases). Trimming pared 0 bases from V and 4 bases from J, leaving 16 bases between. CDR3 size: 16 residues. Germline CDR1 and CDR2: MNHEY and SVGAGI. The CDR3 sequence is CASSYSKRGGRYEQYF. CDR3 nucleotides: TGTGCCAGCAGTTACTCAAAGAGGGGGGGCAGGTACGAGCAGTACTTC.

This clone was observed a few times. The J gene is TRBJ2-7, the V gene TRBV5-4; 8 bases line up with TRBD2. This CDR3 has 15 amino acids. In germline, CDR1 is SGHNT, CDR2 YYREEE (reference sequence). Trimming at V came to 0 bases and at J to 4 bases, leaving 6 bases not matched to a gene. This CDR3 is CASSLAGSGAYEQYF. The DNA of the CDR3 is TGTGCCAGCAGCTTGGCGGGTAGCGGGGCTTACGAGCAGTACTTC.

This rearrangement joins TRBV9 to TRBJ2-3; D remains ambiguous. The CDR3 has 12 amino acids. V gave up 3 bases and J gave up 2 bases, with 4 bases separating them. The V gene's germline CDR1 is SGDLS and CDR2 YYNGEE. CDR3 sequence reads: CASSGYTDTQYF. The CDR3, as DNA: TGTGCCAGCAGCGGCTACACAGATACGCAGTATTTT.

The chain recombines TRBV9 with TRBJ2-1; 12 nucleotides agree with TRBD2. The CDR3 contains 17 residues. The germline gives CDR1 SGDLS, CDR2 YYNGEE. The junction had 5 bases not matched to a gene; V was cut back by 0 bases and J by 4 bases. The CDR3 is CASSVAEGLAGYNEQFF. The CDR3 DNA reads as TGTGCCAGCAGCGTAGCTGAGGGACTAGCGGGTTACAATGAGCAGTTCTTC.

The chain recombines TRBV6-5 with TRBJ2-6, with a tentative D call TRBD1 (6 bases). V lost 7 bases and J lost 2, with 12 bases in between. Germline assignment: CDR1 MNHEY and CDR2 SVGAGI. The CDR3 extends over 15 amino acids. DNA of the CDR3: TGTGCCAGCAATAATAGGGGGACTGGGGCCAACGTCCTGACTTTC. It encodes CASNNRGTGANVLTF.

The chain combines TRBV2 with TRBJ1-4; 7 nucleotides align to TRBD1. CDR1 SNHLY and CDR2 FYNNEI come from the germline V gene. V shed 6 bases, J shed 3 bases, and the junction held 7 bases outside the gene matches. The CDR3 is 15 residues long. The CDR3 nucleotides read TGTGCCAGCAGCACAGAGCAGGGGGCTAATGAAAAACTGTTTTTT. It yields the protein CASSTEQGANEKLFF.

The rearrangement joins TRBV9 to TRBJ1-1; tentative D call: TRBD1 (6 bases). CDR1 and CDR2 from the germline V gene are SGDLS and YYNGEE. The CDR3 is made up of 15 amino acids. Trimming took off 5 bases at V and 5 bases at J, with 19 bases between the two ends. DNA of the CDR3: TGTGCCAGCAGTGATAGAGGGGGATTAAGGACTGAAGCTTTCTTT. The encoded protein is CASSDRGGLRTEAFF.

V gene TRBV14 combines with J gene TRBJ1-2, with D maybe TRBD1 (5 bases). The CDR3 length is 16 residues. In germline, CDR1 is SGHDN, CDR2 FVKESK. Trimming took 0 bases from V and 2 from J, leaving 13 bases between them. The CDR3 spells CASSQEDTLGNYGYTF. CDR3 nucleotide sequence: TGTGCCAGCAGCCAAGAGGACACCCTCGGGAACTATGGCTACACCTTC.

The chain combines TRBV6-5 with TRBJ2-1; 7 bases are a match to TRBD2. The V gene's germline CDR1 is MNHEY and CDR2 SVGAGI. The CDR3 has 12 residues. The V segment lost 5 bases and the J segment 12 bases; nucleotides outside the gene matches: 7. CDR3 sequence (DNA): TGTGCCAGCAGTCCCATCCGCGGGGGGCAGTTCTTC. As protein: CASSPIRGGQFF.

The chain links TRBV14 to TRBJ2-7, with 9 bases aligning to TRBD1. There are 13 residues in the CDR3. V shed 5 bases and J 6 bases; nucleotides not matched to a gene: 5. The germline V gene encodes CDR1 SGHDN and CDR2 FVKESK. For the CDR3, the DNA is TGTGCCAGCAGCGCGGACAGGGGAGGCGAGCAGTACTTC. Its protein product is CASSADRGGEQYF.

The V gene is TRBV6-2 or TRBV6-3, the J gene TRBJ1-2; D uncertain. The CDR3 runs to 14 residues. V was clipped by 4 bases and J by 7 bases, with 16 bases between them. Germline CDR1 is MNHEY and CDR2 is SVGEGT. For the CDR3, the DNA is TGTGCCAGCAGTTCACGGAGGGATCTGTTTGGCTACACCTTC. As protein: CASSSRRDLFGYTF.

The chain is built from TRBV7-7 and TRBJ1-4; D remains unclear. The CDR3 has 15 amino acids. The germline V and J ends were trimmed by 1 base and 1 base, with 7 bases remaining between them. Germline V gene data show CDR1 as SSHAT and CDR2 as FNYEAQ (reference sequence). The CDR3: CASSLGGRTNEKLFF. For the CDR3, the DNA is TGTGCCAGCAGCTTAGGCGGGAGAACTAATGAAAAACTGTTTTTT.

The rearrangement links TRBV5-1 to TRBJ1-2, with 10 positions matching TRBD1. V shed 2 bases, J shed 6 bases, and the junction held 10 bases outside the gene matches. The CDR3 extends over 16 amino acids. Germline values: CDR1 SGHRS, CDR2 YFSETQ. The CDR3 coding sequence is TGCGCCAGCAGCTTTACAGGACAGGGGGGGTCACATGGCTACACCTTC. It is translated as CASSFTGQGGSHGYTF.

The chain links TRBV3-1 (or the pseudogene TRBV3-2) to TRBJ2-5; 7 bases are shared with TRBD1. The V gene's germline CDR1 is LGHDT and CDR2 YNNKEL (reference sequence). The length of the CDR3 is 16 residues. Trimming at V came to 3 bases and at J to 0 bases, leaving 7 bases not matched to a gene. DNA of the CDR3: TGTGCCAGCAGCCAGACAGGGAGTTTGTACCAAGAGACCCAGTACTTC. It yields the protein CASSQTGSLYQETQYF.

The V and J genes are TRBV12-5 and TRBJ2-1; D is unresolved. V lost 8 bases, J lost 10 bases, and 21 bases lay in between. Germline CDR1 LGHNT, CDR2 FRNRAP. The CDR3 spans 14 residues. CDR3 DNA: TGTGCTAGTTCGCCGGGTCTTTACATACTGGAGCAGTTCTTC. This gives the protein CASSPGLYILEQFF.

The gene calls are TRBV6-6 and TRBJ1-5; TRBD1 matches at 9 bases. Germline V CDR1 and CDR2: MNHNY, SVGAGI (reference sequence). V lost 1 base to trimming and J lost 6 bases; unmatched junction nucleotides: 4. The CDR3 runs 15 residues. The DNA of the CDR3 is TGTGCCAGCAGTTACTTCGGACAGGGGAGTCAGCCCCAGCATTTT. Protein product: CASSYFGQGSQPQHF.

The V gene is TRBV30, the J gene TRBJ1-5; TRBD1 might be the D (5 bases). Looked up from germline, CDR1 is GTSNPN and CDR2 is SVGIG (reference sequence). This CDR3 is 16 amino acids long. V was cut by 0 bases and J by 2 bases, with 14 bases left in between. DNA for the CDR3: TGTGCCTGGAGTGTACGAGCCACAGGAGGCAATCAGCCCCAGCATTTT. Encoded protein: CAWSVRATGGNQPQHF.

The rearrangement links TRBV6-2 or TRBV6-3 to TRBJ1-5; D possibly corresponds to TRBD1 (5 bases). Trimming shortened V by 1 base and J by 0 bases, and 10 bases separated the two germline ends. Germline-derived CDR1 and CDR2 are MNHEY and SVGEGT. The CDR3 loop spans 16 amino acids. The CDR3 sequence: CASSYWGGNSNQPQHF. For the CDR3, the DNA is TGTGCCAGCAGTTACTGGGGGGGAAATAGCAATCAGCCCCAGCATTTT.

This rearrangement joins TRBV27 to TRBJ1-6, with TRBD1 identical over 10 bases. This CDR3 is built from 18 residues. Germline loops: CDR1 MNHEY, CDR2 SMNVEV (reference sequence). J lost 0 bases, V lost 4 bases, and 6 bases had no gene match. CDR3 region: CASSYRDRGSSYNSPLHF. CDR3 nucleotides: TGTGCCAGCAGTTACCGGGACAGGGGTAGCTCCTATAATTCACCCCTCCACTTT.